Here is one T cell receptor (beta chain) with its context. Its antigen is undetermined. Germline V lookup: CDR1 SGHVS, CDR2 FQNEAQ. This CDR3 region has 17 residues. Losses at the gene ends were 4 bases for V and 0 bases for J; bases not matched to a gene: 7. The data derive from a study of cytomegalovirus exposure and HLA in healthy donors. The study's findings and limits: High sensitivity and specificity were reportedly achieved when the classifier diagnosed cytomegalovirus status.

The PCR ran on 60 Vbeta and 13 Jbeta primers. TCRdb's table, derived via immunoSEQ multiplex PCR, lists solely in-frame clones and lacks some. This sample has 150,000 or so clones, with almost 85% found just once. This TCR derives from a man aged 25 to 40 in good health and CMV-seropositive. V usage is TRBV7-8 and J usage is TRBJ2-5; 11 nucleotides line up with TRBD2. Sequences were obtained from PBMCs. For the CDR3, the DNA is TGTGCCAGCAGCTCGAGGTGGACTAGCGGGCACCAAGAGACCCAGTACTTC. The encoded protein is CASSSRWTSGHQETQYF.